This passage covers 31 T cell receptor beta chains from one sample sequenced in a study of cytomegalovirus exposure and HLA in healthy donors. The PCR had 60 Vbeta and 13 Jbeta primers. The data were produced by immunoSEQ multiplex PCR, yet TCRdb's version contains in-frame clones alone and is incomplete. The table includes roughly 160,000 clones, around 77% detected once. The specimen was PBMCs. The receptors were gathered from a man between 60 and 70 years old in good health and CMV-seronegative.

This clone occurred a few times. The chain recombines TRBV7-8 with TRBJ2-2; TRBD1 matches at 10 bases. Trimming cost V 6 bases and J 6 bases; bases outside gene matches: 10. From germline, CDR1 is SGHVS and CDR2 FQNEAQ. CDR3 size: 16 residues. CDR3 loop: CASRLPGQGVPGELFF. For the CDR3, the DNA is TGTGCCAGCAGACTCCCCGGACAGGGGGTCCCCGGGGAGCTGTTTTTT.

About this clone itself: Other DNA sequences within the sample encode an identical CDR3. The J gene is TRBJ1-1, the V gene TRBV2; TRBD1 matches 8 bases. Germline CDR1 and CDR2: SNHLY and FYNNEI. This CDR3 is 13 amino acids long. The V segment lost 6 bases and the J segment 2 bases; nucleotides outside the gene matches: 2. Written as DNA, the CDR3 is TGTGCCAGCAGCGGACAGGGCAACACTGAAGCTTTCTTT. Its translation is CASSGQGNTEAFF. The full variable domain, with the rest looked up from reference TRBV2 and TRBJ1-1, is EPEVTQTPSHQVTQMGQEVILRCVPISNHLYFYWYRQILGQKVEFLVSFYNNEISEKSEIFDDQFSVERPDGSNFTLKIRSTKLEDSAMYFCASSGQGNTEAFFGQGTRLTVV.

This sequence joins TRBV28 and TRBJ1-1, with D tentatively TRBD1 (5 bases). V was cut by 6 bases and J by 1 base, with 9 bases left in between. CDR1 MDHEN and CDR2 SYDVKM come from the germline V gene. CDR3 length: 13 residues. The chain's CDR3 is CASSPGGNTEAFF. The CDR3 DNA is TGTGCCAGCAGCCCGGGGGGGAACACTGAAGCTTTCTTT.

The chain employs TRBV6-5 and TRBJ2-7, with TRBD2 identical over 7 bases. Germline assignment: CDR1 MNHEY and CDR2 SVGAGI. The CDR3 runs to 11 residues. The trim removed 2 bases at V and 13 bases at J, leaving 5 bases unmatched. The CDR3 is CASSYGGRGYF. DNA for the CDR3: TGTGCCAGCAGTTACGGGGGGAGGGGTTACTTC.

The V gene is TRBV5-1, the J gene TRBJ1-4; 8 bases are shared with TRBD1. CDR3 length equals 14 residues. Trimming took 4 bases from V and 5 from J; bases not matched to a gene: 4. Germline V gene data show CDR1 as SGHRS and CDR2 as YFSETQ. The CDR3 reads CASSPRTGNEKLFF. The CDR3 bases are TGCGCCAGCAGCCCCCGGACAGGGAATGAAAAACTGTTTTTT.

This chain connects TRBV5-1 to TRBJ2-2, with 9 bases fitting TRBD2. The germline V gene has CDR1 SGHRS and CDR2 YFSETQ. The CDR3 length is 15 residues. Losses at the gene ends were 4 bases for V and 4 bases for J; bases not matched to a gene: 5. CDR3 in DNA: TGCGCCAGCAGCCGGGGAGCGGGAGGCACCGGGGAGCTGTTTTTT. It encodes CASSRGAGGTGELFF.

The chain has TRBV7-7 and TRBJ2-2, with D perhaps TRBD2 (5 bases). Germline V gene sequence: CDR1 SSHAT, CDR2 FNYEAQ (reference sequence). V dropped 5 bases and J dropped 1 base, with 11 bases sitting between them. The CDR3 extends over 15 amino acids. This CDR3 is CASSQDSLNTGELFF. CDR3 in DNA: TGTGCCAGCAGCCAGGACTCCTTGAACACCGGGGAGCTGTTTTTT.

The chain is built from TRBV18 and TRBJ2-7; 9 bases fit TRBD1. V was pared by 3 bases and J by 6 bases, with 6 bases of the junction left unmatched. Germline CDR1 is KGHSH and CDR2 is LQKENI. The CDR3 loop spans 14 amino acids. The DNA of the CDR3 is TGTGCCAGCTCACCGTCCGGGACAGGGACCGAGCAGTACTTC. Its protein is CASSPSGTGTEQYF.

Turning to this clone: This specimen includes other DNA sequences encoding the same CDR3. The rearrangement uses TRBV10-3 and TRBJ1-5; a weak D match, TRBD1 (6 bases). CDR1 is ENHRY and CDR2 is SYGVKD in the germline V gene. This CDR3 contains 15 residues. V was trimmed by 8 bases and J by 0 bases, leaving 14 bases between them. The CDR3 spells CAIGGVQGSNQPQHF. The CDR3 DNA reads TGTGCCATCGGGGGGGTACAGGGTAGCAATCAGCCCCAGCATTTT.

The V call is TRBV6-5, the J call TRBJ2-7; 9 nucleotides line up with TRBD1. The CDR3 is 16 amino acids. Germline trimming cut 2 bases from V and 2 bases from J; bases unmatched to any gene: 7. Germline V gives CDR1 MNHEY, CDR2 SVGAGI. The CDR3 DNA is TGTGCCAGCAGTTACGGGGGACAGGGAATACCCTACGAGCAGTACTTC. It yields the protein CASSYGGQGIPYEQYF.

This sequence joins TRBV4-1 and TRBJ1-2; D gene unclear. Germline CDR1 is MGHRA and CDR2 is YSYEKL. Trimming left V 1 base short and J 4 bases short, with 10 bases between. This CDR3 spans 14 amino acids. CDR3 nucleotides: TGCGCCAGCAGCCAAGCTTCGGGTTCCTATGGCTACACCTTC. Amino acid sequence: CASSQASGSYGYTF.

The V call is TRBV6-6, the J call TRBJ1-1; D is perhaps TRBD1 (6 bases). This CDR3 comprises 15 residues. Trimming removed 6 bases from V and 4 bases from J, with 18 bases in between. Per the germline V gene, CDR1 is MNHNY and CDR2 is SVGAGI (reference sequence). The CDR3 DNA sequence: TGTGCCAGCAGCCTTACCCAGGGGTTAGGCACTGAAGCTTTCTTT. This codes for CASSLTQGLGTEAFF.

The rearrangement links TRBV11-2 to TRBJ2-1, with D perhaps matching TRBD1 (5 bases). Deletions cut 7 bases from V and 4 bases from J, with 17 bases between. The CDR3 extends over 15 amino acids. Germline-derived CDR1 and CDR2 are SGHAT and FQNNGV. CDR3: CASTPGRALYNEQFF. The CDR3 bases are TGTGCCAGCACCCCAGGCAGGGCCTTATACAATGAGCAGTTCTTC. Variable domain in full (rest from reference TRBV11-2 and TRBJ2-1): EAGVAQSPRYKIIEKRQSVAFWCNPISGHATLYWYQQILGQGPKLLIQFQNNGVVDDSQLPKDRFSAERLKGVDSTLKIQPAKLEDSAVYLCASTPGRALYNEQFFGPGTRLTVL.

The chain has TRBV5-1 and TRBJ2-5; 10 nucleotides align to TRBD2. The CDR3 loop spans 14 amino acids. V lost 6 bases, J lost 1 base, and 3 bases stayed unmatched. The germline gives CDR1 SGHRS, CDR2 YFSETQ. This chain's CDR3 is CASTSGRAQETQYF. CDR3 coding DNA: TGCGCCAGCACGAGCGGGAGGGCCCAAGAGACCCAGTACTTC.

This chain links TRBV7-8 with TRBJ2-7; 9 nucleotides match TRBD1. The CDR3 contains 15 residues. The germline V gene encodes CDR1 SGHVS and CDR2 FQNEAQ. V lost 5 bases and J lost 5; bases outside the gene matches: 10. The CDR3 here is CASSPYPGQGNEQYF. Written as DNA, the CDR3 is TGTGCCAGCAGCCCATACCCGGGACAGGGCAACGAGCAGTACTTC.

The CDR3 protein is CASSLTSGRGTGELFF. The CDR3 DNA follows: TGTGCCAGCAGCTTAACCAGCGGGAGGGGCACCGGGGAGCTGTTTTTT. This chain links TRBV11-2 with TRBJ2-2, with 10 bases identical to TRBD2. The CDR3 spans 16 residues. V lost 2 bases, J lost 4 bases, and 4 bases stayed unmatched. Germline CDR1 SGHAT, CDR2 FQNNGV.

The rearrangement uses TRBV5-1 and TRBJ1-2, with 10 bases lining up with TRBD1. The CDR3 is 15 residues long. J was trimmed by 5 bases and V by 3 bases; bases with no gene match: 7. Germline values: CDR1 SGHRS, CDR2 YFSETQ. The CDR3 bases are TGCGCCAGCAGCTCACCGGGACAGGGGCTTTATGGCTACACCTTC. Its translation is CASSSPGQGLYGYTF.

This clone was observed a handful of times. V gene TRBV28 combines with J gene TRBJ2-1; 14 bases are a match to TRBD2. V lost 7 bases to trimming and J lost 8 bases; unmatched junction nucleotides: 10. Per germline, CDR1 MDHEN and CDR2 SYDVKM. The CDR3 extends over 16 amino acids. The CDR3 DNA reads as TGTGCCAGCATACTAGGGGGACTAGCGGGAGACTATGAGCAGTTCTTC. Translating gives CASILGGLAGDYEQFF.

The chain combines TRBV7-6 with TRBJ2-6; D gene unclear. Germline CDR1 reads SGHVS; CDR2 reads FNYEAQ. The CDR3 is 15 residues long. V lost 2 bases and J lost 2, with 7 bases in between. CDR3 amino acids: CASSLLQAGANVLTF. As DNA, the CDR3 is TGTGCCAGCAGCTTACTCCAGGCTGGGGCCAACGTCCTGACTTTC. The full variable domain, its missing parts supplied by reference TRBV7-6 and TRBJ2-6, is GAGVSQSPRYKVTKRGQDVALRCDPISGHVSLYWYRQALGQGPEFLTYFNYEAQQDKSGLPNDRFSAERPEGSISTLTIQRTEQRDSAMYRCASSLLQAGANVLTFGAGSRLTVL.

The rearrangement joins TRBV28 to TRBJ1-1, with D perhaps matching TRBD1 (5 bases). CDR1 MDHEN and CDR2 SYDVKM come from the germline V gene. The V and J ends lost 3 bases and 11 bases respectively, with 13 bases between them. The CDR3 extends over 12 amino acids. As DNA, the CDR3 is TGTGCCAGCAGTTTGCGGGACCGAGGGGCTTTCTTT. Its protein is CASSLRDRGAFF. Full variable domain (remainder filled in from reference TRBV28 and TRBJ1-1): DVKVTQSSRYLVKRTGEKVFLECVQDMDHENMFWYRQDPGLGLRLIYFSYDVKMKEKGDIPEGYSVSREKKERFSLILESASTNQTSMYLCASSLRDRGAFFGQGTRLTVV.

The table lists this clone with a count of one. The genes are TRBV2 and TRBJ2-5; D is undetermined. The CDR3 has 15 residues. CDR1 and CDR2 from the germline V gene are SNHLY and FYNNEI. V was cut by 2 bases and J by 2 bases, with 12 bases left in between. CDR3 sequence (DNA): TGTGCCAGCAGTGAAAGTAGACAACGGCAAGAGACCCAGTACTTC. Its translation: CASSESRQRQETQYF. The full variable domain, in which reference TRBV2 and TRBJ2-5 provide the parts outside the CDR3, is EPEVTQTPSHQVTQMGQEVILRCVPISNHLYFYWYRQILGQKVEFLVSFYNNEISEKSEIFDDQFSVERPDGSNFTLKIRSTKLEDSAMYFCASSESRQRQETQYFGPGTRLLVL.

This clone was found once. The chain couples TRBV21-1 to TRBJ1-1; TRBD1, as called in the table, went unchecked against the DNA. TRBV21-1 is described as a pseudogene. This CDR3 comprises 16 residues. CDR3 nucleotide sequence: TGTGCCAGCAGCAAAGGAGAAGGGGGCCGCGTCACTGAAGCTTTCTTT. This codes for CASSKGEGGRVTEAFF.

The chain is built from TRBV15 and TRBJ2-2, with D possibly being TRBD2 (7 bases). The V and J ends lost 0 bases and 3 bases respectively, with 26 bases between them. The CDR3 extends over 21 amino acids. Germline assignment: CDR1 LNHNV and CDR2 YYDKDF (reference sequence). This chain's CDR3 is CATSRDLKLVGGARDTGELFF. Here the CDR3 DNA reads TGTGCCACCAGCAGAGATCTAAAGTTGGTGGGGGGGGCTAGGGACACCGGGGAGCTGTTTTTT.

This sequence joins TRBV29-1 and TRBJ2-3; 9 bases are shared with TRBD1. With 6 bases clipped from V and 0 bases from J, the junction kept 4 bases outside the gene matches. The germline gives CDR1 SQVTM, CDR2 ANQGSEA. This CDR3 is 14 amino acids long. For the CDR3, the DNA is TGCAGCGTCACACAGGGGGCCAGCACAGATACGCAGTATTTT. This translates into CSVTQGASTDTQYF.

CDR3 bases: TGTGCCAGCAGAACCGGACAGGGGTATCAGCCCCAGCATTTT. Translating it yields CASRTGQGYQPQHF. The V call is TRBV5-8, the J call TRBJ1-5; 9 positions match TRBD1. J gave up 5 bases and V 5 bases, and 5 bases lay outside the gene matches. Germline CDR1 SGHTS, CDR2 YDEGEE. This CDR3 is 14 amino acids long.

The J gene is TRBJ2-1, the V gene TRBV7-9; no reliable D call. CDR3 length: 13 residues. The V gene lost 5 bases and the J gene lost 9 bases, with 14 bases spanning the gap. Germline CDR1 is SEHNR and CDR2 is FQNEAQ (reference sequence). Here the CDR3 reads CASSTPQSGEQFF. The CDR3 bases are TGTGCCAGCAGCACCCCCCAGTCGGGTGAGCAGTTCTTC.

The rearrangement uses TRBV19 and TRBJ2-1; possibly TRBD1 for D (6 bases). Trimming removed 3 bases from V and 5 bases from J, with 14 bases in between. The CDR3 length is 15 residues. Per germline, CDR1 LNHDA and CDR2 SQIVND (reference sequence). CDR3 DNA sequence: TGTGCCAGTAGTATCCCCGGGACAACAGACAATGAGCAGTTCTTC. Protein: CASSIPGTTDNEQFF.

The rearrangement joins TRBV7-9 to TRBJ2-5; possible D gene TRBD1, 6 bases. The J call may be wrong; the DNA end is better matched by TRBJ2-7. The CDR3 consists of 15 residues. Germline V gene sequence: CDR1 SEHNR, CDR2 FQNEAQ (reference sequence). The CDR3: CASSLSRVRGYEQYF. CDR3 coding DNA: TGTGCCAGCAGCTTAAGCCGGGTCAGGGGATACGAGCAGTACTTC.

The chain recombines TRBV7-9 with TRBJ2-7, with 9 bases fitting TRBD2. The J segment lost 2 bases and the V segment lost 1 base, leaving 3 bases of the junction unmatched. The CDR3 extends over 15 amino acids. In germline, CDR1 is SEHNR, CDR2 FQNEAQ (reference sequence). CDR3 loop: CASSLGSGGAYEQYF. The CDR3 DNA is TGTGCCAGCAGCTTAGGTAGCGGGGGAGCCTACGAGCAGTACTTC.

The chain is built from TRBV2 and TRBJ2-2; 7 bases map to TRBD2. V was clipped by 8 bases and J by 0 bases; unmatched bases: 9. The germline CDR1 and CDR2 sequences are SNHLY and FYNNEI. The CDR3 length is 16 residues. CDR3 nucleotide sequence: TGTGCCAGCTCCGGAATAGCGGGCCCGAACACCGGGGAGCTGTTTTTT. Translation gives CASSGIAGPNTGELFF.

The gene calls are TRBV18 and TRBJ1-2; 7 bases agree with TRBD1. J lost 2 bases, V lost 0 bases, and 6 bases had no gene match. The CDR3 has 16 residues. Per germline, CDR1 KGHSH and CDR2 LQKENI. The CDR3 loop is CASSPPPDRWNYGYTF. In nucleotides, the CDR3 is TGTGCCAGCTCACCACCCCCGGACAGGTGGAACTATGGCTACACCTTC.